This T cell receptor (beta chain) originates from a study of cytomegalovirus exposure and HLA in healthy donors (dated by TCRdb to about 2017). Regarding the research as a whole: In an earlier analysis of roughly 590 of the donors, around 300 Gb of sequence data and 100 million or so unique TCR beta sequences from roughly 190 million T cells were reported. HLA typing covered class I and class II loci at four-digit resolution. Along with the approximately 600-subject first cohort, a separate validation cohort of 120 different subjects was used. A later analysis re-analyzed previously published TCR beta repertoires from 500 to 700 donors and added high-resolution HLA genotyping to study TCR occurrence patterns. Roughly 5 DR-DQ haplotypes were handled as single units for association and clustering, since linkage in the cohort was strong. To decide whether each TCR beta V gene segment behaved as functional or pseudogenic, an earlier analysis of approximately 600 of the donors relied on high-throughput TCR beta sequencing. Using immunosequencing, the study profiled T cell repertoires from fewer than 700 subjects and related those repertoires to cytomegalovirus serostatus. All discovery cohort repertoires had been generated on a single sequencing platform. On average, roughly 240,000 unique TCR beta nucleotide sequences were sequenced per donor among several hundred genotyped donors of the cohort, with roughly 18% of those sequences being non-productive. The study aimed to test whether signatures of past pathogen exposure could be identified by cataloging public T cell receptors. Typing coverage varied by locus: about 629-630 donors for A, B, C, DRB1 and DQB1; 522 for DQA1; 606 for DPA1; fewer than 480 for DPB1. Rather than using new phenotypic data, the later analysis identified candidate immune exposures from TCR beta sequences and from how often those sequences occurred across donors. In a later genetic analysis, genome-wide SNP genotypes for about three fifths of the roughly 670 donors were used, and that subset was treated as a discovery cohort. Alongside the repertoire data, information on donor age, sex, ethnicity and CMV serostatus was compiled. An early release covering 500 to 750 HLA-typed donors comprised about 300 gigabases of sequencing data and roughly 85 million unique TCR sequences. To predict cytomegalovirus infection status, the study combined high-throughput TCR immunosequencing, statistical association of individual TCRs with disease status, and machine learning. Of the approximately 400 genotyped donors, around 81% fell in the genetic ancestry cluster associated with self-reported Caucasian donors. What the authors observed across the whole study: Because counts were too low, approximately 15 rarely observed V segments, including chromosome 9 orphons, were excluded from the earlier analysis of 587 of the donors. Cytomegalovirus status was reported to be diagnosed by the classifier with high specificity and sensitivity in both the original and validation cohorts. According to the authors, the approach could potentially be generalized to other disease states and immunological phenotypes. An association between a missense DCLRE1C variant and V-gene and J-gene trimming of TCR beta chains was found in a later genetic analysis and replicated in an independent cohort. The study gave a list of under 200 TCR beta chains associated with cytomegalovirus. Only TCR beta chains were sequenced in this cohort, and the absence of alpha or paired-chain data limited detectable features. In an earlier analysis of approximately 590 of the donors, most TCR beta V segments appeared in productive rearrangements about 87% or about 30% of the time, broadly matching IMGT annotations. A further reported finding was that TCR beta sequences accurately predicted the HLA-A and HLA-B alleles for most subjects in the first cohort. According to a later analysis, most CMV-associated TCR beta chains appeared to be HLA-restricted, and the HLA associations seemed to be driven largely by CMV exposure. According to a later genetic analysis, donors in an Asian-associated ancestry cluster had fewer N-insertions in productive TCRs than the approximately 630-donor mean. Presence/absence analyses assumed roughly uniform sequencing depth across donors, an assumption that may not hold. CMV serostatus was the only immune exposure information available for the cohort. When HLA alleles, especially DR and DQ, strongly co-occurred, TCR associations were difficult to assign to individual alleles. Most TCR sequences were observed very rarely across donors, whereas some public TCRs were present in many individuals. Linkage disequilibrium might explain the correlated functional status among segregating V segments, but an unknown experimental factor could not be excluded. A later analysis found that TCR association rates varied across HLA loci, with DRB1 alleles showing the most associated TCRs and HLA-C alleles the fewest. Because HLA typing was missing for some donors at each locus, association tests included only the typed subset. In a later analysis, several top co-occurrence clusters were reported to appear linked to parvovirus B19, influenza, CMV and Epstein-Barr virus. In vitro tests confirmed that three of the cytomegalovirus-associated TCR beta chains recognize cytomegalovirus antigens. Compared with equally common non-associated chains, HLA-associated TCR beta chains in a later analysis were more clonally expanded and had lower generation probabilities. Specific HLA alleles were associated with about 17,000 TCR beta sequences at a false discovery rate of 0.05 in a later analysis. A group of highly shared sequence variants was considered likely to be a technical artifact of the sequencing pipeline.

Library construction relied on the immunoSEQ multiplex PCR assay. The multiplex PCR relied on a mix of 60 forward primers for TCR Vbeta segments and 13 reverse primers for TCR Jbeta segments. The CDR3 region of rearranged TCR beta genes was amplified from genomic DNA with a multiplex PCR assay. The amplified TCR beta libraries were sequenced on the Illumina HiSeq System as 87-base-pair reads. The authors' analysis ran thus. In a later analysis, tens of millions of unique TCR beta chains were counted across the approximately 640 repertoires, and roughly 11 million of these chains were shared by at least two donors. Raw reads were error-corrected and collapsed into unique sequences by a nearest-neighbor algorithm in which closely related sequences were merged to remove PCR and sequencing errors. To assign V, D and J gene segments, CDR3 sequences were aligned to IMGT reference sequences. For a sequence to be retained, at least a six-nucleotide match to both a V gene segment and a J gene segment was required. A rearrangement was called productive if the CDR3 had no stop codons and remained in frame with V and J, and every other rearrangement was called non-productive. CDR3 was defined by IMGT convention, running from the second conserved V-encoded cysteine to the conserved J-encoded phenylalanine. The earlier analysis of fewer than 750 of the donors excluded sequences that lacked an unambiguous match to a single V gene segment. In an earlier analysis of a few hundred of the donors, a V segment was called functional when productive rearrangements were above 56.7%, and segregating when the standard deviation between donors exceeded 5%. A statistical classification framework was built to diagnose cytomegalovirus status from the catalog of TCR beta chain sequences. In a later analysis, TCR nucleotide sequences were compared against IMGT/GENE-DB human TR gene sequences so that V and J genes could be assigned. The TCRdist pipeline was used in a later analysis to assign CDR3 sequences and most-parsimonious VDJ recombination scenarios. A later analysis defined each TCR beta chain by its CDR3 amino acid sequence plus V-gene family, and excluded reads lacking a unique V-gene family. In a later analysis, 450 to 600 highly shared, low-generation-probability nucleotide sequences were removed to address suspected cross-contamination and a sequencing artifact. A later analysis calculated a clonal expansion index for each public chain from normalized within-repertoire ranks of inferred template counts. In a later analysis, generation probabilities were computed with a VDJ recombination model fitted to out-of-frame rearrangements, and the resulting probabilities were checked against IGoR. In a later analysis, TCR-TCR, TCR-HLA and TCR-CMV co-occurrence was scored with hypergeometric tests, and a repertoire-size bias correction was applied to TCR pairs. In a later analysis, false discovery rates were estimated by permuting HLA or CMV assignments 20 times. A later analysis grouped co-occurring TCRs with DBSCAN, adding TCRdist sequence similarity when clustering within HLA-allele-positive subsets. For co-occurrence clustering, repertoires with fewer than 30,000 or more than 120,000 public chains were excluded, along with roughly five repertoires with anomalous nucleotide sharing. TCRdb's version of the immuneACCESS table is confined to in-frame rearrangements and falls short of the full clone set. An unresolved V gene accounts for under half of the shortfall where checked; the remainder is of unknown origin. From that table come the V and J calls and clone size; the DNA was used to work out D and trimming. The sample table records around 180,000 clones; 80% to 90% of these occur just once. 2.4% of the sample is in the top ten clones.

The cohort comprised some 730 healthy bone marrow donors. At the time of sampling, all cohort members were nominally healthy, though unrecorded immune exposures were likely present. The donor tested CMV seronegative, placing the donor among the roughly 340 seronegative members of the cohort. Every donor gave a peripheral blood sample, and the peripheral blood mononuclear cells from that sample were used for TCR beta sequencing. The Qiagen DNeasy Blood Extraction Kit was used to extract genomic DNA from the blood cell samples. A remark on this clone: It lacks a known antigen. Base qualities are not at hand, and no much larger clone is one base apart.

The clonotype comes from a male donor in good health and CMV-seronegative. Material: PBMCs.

The CDR3 reads as follows: CASSQDGTGTGEQFF. In nucleotides, the sequence is TGCGCCAGCAGCCAAGACGGGACAGGGACCGGTGAGCAGTTCTTC. The chain employs TRBV4-3 and TRBJ2-1, and 9 bases in between align with TRBD1. From the germline V gene, CDR1 is LGHNA and CDR2 is YSLEER. For this chain, trimming is 0 bases at the V end and 9 bases at the J end, and the number of junction bases without a gene match is 6. CDR3 length: 15 amino acids, cysteine to phenylalanine. Only the CDR3 portion is preserved as DNA: 45 bases, with reading frame beginning at the first base.